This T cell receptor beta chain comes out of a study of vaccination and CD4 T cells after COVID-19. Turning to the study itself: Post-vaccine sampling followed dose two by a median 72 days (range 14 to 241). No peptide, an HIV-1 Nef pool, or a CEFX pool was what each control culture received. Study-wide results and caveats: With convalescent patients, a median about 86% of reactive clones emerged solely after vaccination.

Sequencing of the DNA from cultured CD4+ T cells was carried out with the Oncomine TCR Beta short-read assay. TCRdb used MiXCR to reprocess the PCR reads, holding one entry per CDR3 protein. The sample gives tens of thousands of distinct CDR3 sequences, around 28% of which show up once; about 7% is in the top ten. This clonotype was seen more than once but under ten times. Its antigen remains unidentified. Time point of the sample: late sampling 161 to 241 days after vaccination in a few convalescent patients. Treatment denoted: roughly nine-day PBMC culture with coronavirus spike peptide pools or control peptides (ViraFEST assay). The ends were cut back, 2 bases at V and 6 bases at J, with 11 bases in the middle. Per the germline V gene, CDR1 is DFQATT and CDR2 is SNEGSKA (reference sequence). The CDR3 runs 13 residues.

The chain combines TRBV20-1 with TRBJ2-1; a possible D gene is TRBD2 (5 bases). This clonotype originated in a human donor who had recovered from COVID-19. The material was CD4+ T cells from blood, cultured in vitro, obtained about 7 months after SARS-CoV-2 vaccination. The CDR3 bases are TGCAGTGCTAGATGGCGGGCCAGCAATGAGCAGTTCTTC. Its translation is CSARWRASNEQFF.